One sample yielded the 17 T cell receptor beta chains listed below, sequenced in a study of shared clonotypes between healthy human individuals. The repertoire was sequenced with immunoSEQ multiplex PCR; TCRdb's copy has only in-frame clones and lacks some. The sample consists of approximately 2.5 million clones, approximately 93% of them appearing once. Input material: naive CD4+ T cells from PBMCs. Subset noted: CD45RA+ positively selected. The source of these receptors is a man between 18 and 29 years old in good health. Some clones in this sample may be carry-over from other donors' samples.

The chain is built from TRBV2 and TRBJ2-2, with D tentatively TRBD1 (6 bases). Germline CDR1 is SNHLY and CDR2 is FYNNEI. CDR3 length: 12 residues. Trimming shortened V by 7 bases and J by 8 bases, and 11 bases separated the two germline ends. As DNA, the CDR3 is TGTGCCAGCATCAGGGACAAGGGGGAGCTGTTTTTT. Its protein is CASIRDKGELFF.

This chain uses TRBV6-5 with TRBJ2-7; 7 nucleotides align to TRBD1. Germline V gene data show CDR1 as MNHEY and CDR2 as SVGAGI. This CDR3 comprises 14 residues. Germline trimming cut 1 base from V and 7 bases from J; bases unmatched to any gene: 7. This chain's CDR3 is CASSYLPGQNEQYF. CDR3 bases: TGTGCCAGCAGTTACTTACCGGGACAGAATGAGCAGTACTTC.

A note on this clone: At the DNA level, this CDR3 is encoded by other sequences in the same sample as well. The chain recombines TRBV5-1 with TRBJ1-4; D uncertain. Germline V gene data show CDR1 as SGHRS and CDR2 as YFSETQ. The CDR3 covers 14 residues. V gave up 2 bases and J gave up 4 bases, with 9 bases separating them. CDR3: CASSLGGLNEKLFF. In nucleotides, the CDR3 is TGCGCCAGCAGCTTAGGAGGACTTAATGAAAAACTGTTTTTT.

This chain joins TRBV25-1 and TRBJ2-2; D uncertain. This CDR3 is 13 amino acids long. V was shortened by 0 bases and J by 9 bases, with 8 bases between the two germline ends. Per the germline V gene, CDR1 is MGHDK and CDR2 is SYGVNS. In nucleotides, the CDR3 is TGTGCCAGCAGTGAATATGCCAGCCGGGAGCTGTTTTTT. It is translated as CASSEYASRELFF.

The CDR3 here is CASSLEASGRKTQYF. DNA for the CDR3: TGCGCCAGCAGCTTAGAGGCTAGCGGGCGAAAGACCCAGTACTTC. V and J are TRBV5-1 and TRBJ2-5; TRBD2 agrees at 8 bases. The length of the CDR3 is 15 residues. CDR1 is SGHRS, CDR2 YFSETQ, per germline. Unmatched junction bases numbered 9, after V lost 2 bases and J lost 6 bases.

This clone was seen only once. The chain has TRBV6-5 and TRBJ2-7; D not certain. This CDR3 has 15 amino acids. Trimming shortened V by 6 bases and J by 0 bases, and 15 bases separated the two germline ends. Germline lookup yields CDR1 MNHEY and CDR2 SVGAGI. CDR3 in amino acids: CASRRLFGSSYEQYF. In DNA form, the CDR3 reads TGTGCCAGCAGGCGACTGTTCGGAAGCTCCTACGAGCAGTACTTC.

The chain joins TRBV28 to TRBJ1-2, with D perhaps TRBD1 (5 bases). The CDR3 has 13 residues. Germline V gene sequence: CDR1 MDHEN, CDR2 SYDVKM. V gave up 6 bases and J gave up 4 bases, with 12 bases separating them. CDR3 nucleotide sequence: TGTGCCAGCAGCACAGGAGGGTTCTATGGCTACACCTTC. Translating it yields CASSTGGFYGYTF.

The chain carries TRBV29-1 and TRBJ1-1, with TRBD1 matching 8 bases. The CDR3 has 14 residues. The germline V gene encodes CDR1 SQVTM and CDR2 ANQGSEA. V dropped 3 bases and J dropped 2; count of bases not matched to a gene: 5. DNA for the CDR3: TGCAGCGTTGACCGGACAGGGATTAACACTGAAGCTTTCTTT. Protein: CSVDRTGINTEAFF.

This clone turned up a few times. CDR3 loop: CASSPLGHTIYF. For the CDR3, the DNA is TGTGCCAGCAGCCCCTTGGGGCACACCATATATTTT. The V call is TRBV7-9, the J call TRBJ1-3, with D possibly being TRBD1 (5 bases). CDR3 length: 12 residues. Deletions cut 5 bases from V and 8 bases from J, with 10 bases between. Germline V gene data show CDR1 as SEHNR and CDR2 as FQNEAQ (reference sequence).

This clone showed up just a few times. For the CDR3, the DNA is TGTGCCAGCAGCTTTAGTGGGGCTAGCGGGAGCTACGAGCAGTACTTC. This translates into CASSFSGASGSYEQYF. V is TRBV7-2 and J is TRBJ2-7; 10 bases align to TRBD2. The V and J ends lost 3 bases and 3 bases, in that order; junction bases with no gene match: 8. Germline V gene data show CDR1 as SGHTA and CDR2 as FQGNSA. The CDR3 runs to 16 residues.

V and J are TRBV6-1 and TRBJ2-5; D unresolved. V lost 4 bases to trimming and J lost 2 bases, with 17 bases between them. This CDR3 contains 16 residues. CDR1 is MNHNS and CDR2 is SASEGT in the germline V gene. The CDR3 region is CASSVSGSTLQETQYF. For the CDR3, the DNA is TGTGCCAGCAGTGTCAGTGGGTCTACGTTACAAGAGACCCAGTACTTC.

This chain connects TRBV23-1 to TRBJ2-7, with TRBD1 identical over 7 bases. TRBV23-1 counts as an open reading frame of uncertain function. CDR3 length: 18 amino acids. V lost 0 bases and J lost 5; bases outside the gene matches: 16. CDR3 coding DNA: TGCGCCAGCAGTCAATCTCTCTCTGGACAGGCTCCACCCCACGAGCAGTACTTC. Amino acid sequence: CASSQSLSGQAPPHEQYF.

The chain has TRBV19 and TRBJ2-7, with D unclear. Per germline, CDR1 LNHDA and CDR2 SQIVND (reference sequence). The germline V and J ends were trimmed by 4 bases and 2 bases, with 9 bases remaining between them. CDR3 length: 13 amino acids. The CDR3 loop is CASSRSATYEQYF. In DNA, the CDR3 is TGTGCCAGTAGTAGGAGCGCCACCTACGAGCAGTACTTC.

The gene calls are TRBV23-1 and TRBJ1-5; D not certain. TRBV23-1 qualifies as an ORF whose function is uncertain. The CDR3 is 17 amino acids. Trimming left V 7 bases short and J 7 bases short, with 26 bases between. Here the CDR3 DNA reads TGCGCCAGCACAAACTGGGTCCCCCGGCAGTCTAGCCAGCCCCAGCATTTT. Amino acid sequence: CASTNWVPRQSSQPQHF.

The rearrangement joins TRBV7-3 to TRBJ1-2, with D maybe TRBD1 (6 bases). V gave up 5 bases and J gave up 0 bases, with 22 bases separating them. This CDR3 is built from 18 residues. Per germline, CDR1 SGHTA and CDR2 FQGTGA. CDR3 coding DNA: TGTGCCAGCAGCACCTTTGGGGACACGAGCTCCGCTAACTATGGCTACACCTTC. The encoded protein is CASSTFGDTSSANYGYTF.

This chain connects TRBV19 to TRBJ1-1; 9 nucleotides align to TRBD1. Germline-derived CDR1 and CDR2 are LNHDA and SQIVND (reference sequence). The CDR3 totals 15 residues. The ends lost 4 bases at V and 6 bases at J; junction bases unmatched: 9. The CDR3: CASSTDGTGSAEAFF. CDR3 DNA sequence: TGTGCCAGTAGTACTGACGGGACAGGGTCGGCTGAAGCTTTCTTT.

This clone was seen once. This rearrangement joins TRBV7-8 to TRBJ1-4, with a tentative D call TRBD1 (5 bases). CDR1 is SGHVS and CDR2 is FQNEAQ in the germline V gene. Trimming left V 5 bases short and J 0 bases short, with 10 bases between. The CDR3 has 15 amino acids. CDR3 nucleotides: TGTGCCAGCAGCGGCCAGGGTGCAACTAATGAAAAACTGTTTTTT. Its protein product is CASSGQGATNEKLFF.